This T cell receptor beta chain comes out of a study of T cell changes during pregnancy in multiple sclerosis. CDR1 and CDR2 from the germline V gene are SGHTS and YDEGEE. V shed 4 bases and J shed 8 bases, with 12 bases lying between them. There are 12 residues in the CDR3. Measured with immunoSEQ multiplex PCR; TCRdb has only the in-frame clones, and not every one. The sample has approximately 44,000 clones; 90% are singletons. The TCR was taken from a female donor with multiple sclerosis, enrolled in a pregnancy study. Here the sequenced sample was CD8+ T cells from peripheral blood mononuclear cells, taken in the third trimester of pregnancy. This chain links TRBV5-8 with TRBJ1-2; TRBD1 is a possible D gene (6 bases). The CDR3 loop reads CASSETGTGYTF. The CDR3 coding sequence is TGTGCCAGCAGCGAAACAGGGACCGGCTACACCTTC.